The T cell receptor beta chain under discussion was sequenced for a study of blood T cell repertoires in COVID-19. Study summary: The samples span acute and convalescent COVID-19 from the United States, Italy and Spain. The analysed material was cDNA or gDNA that came from T cells, B-cell-depleted T cells, or PBMCs.

Per the original methods: Quantification of nucleated cells was approximated via reference gene primer amplification. The table came from immunoSEQ multiplex PCR; TCRdb's copy has only in-frame clones and leaves some out. V and J calls and clone size are copied from that table; D and trimming were computed from the DNA. This repertoire shows about 210,000 clones, roughly nine tenths found once; its top ten account for roughly 0.69%. This clone was seen once. The sequence came from a man aged 40-49 years with acute or convalescent COVID-19. The sample comprised peripheral blood.

The CDR3 region has the DNA TGTGCCAGCGGGACAGGGGGTGGGGGATATAGCAATCAGCCCCAGCATTTT. Amino acid sequence: CASGTGGGGYSNQPQHF. The J gene is TRBJ1-5, the V gene TRBV2, with TRBD1 matching 11 bases. Germline values: CDR1 SNHLY, CDR2 FYNNEI. V trimming: 8 bases; J trimming: 0 bases; junction bases outside the gene matches: 9. The CDR3 length is 17 residues.